This TCR beta chain was documented in a study of PD-L1 blockade in urothelial cancer. Study-wide background: Patients had received 0 to 3 prior chemotherapy regimens. Analysis of the blood was performed 3 weeks (second dose) and 6 weeks after treatment start. Per blood sample, T cells had a median of around 140,000.

The repertoire was sequenced with immunoSEQ multiplex PCR; TCRdb's copy has only in-frame clones and lacks some. The sample carries 95,000 to 100,000 clones, around 86% recorded once. The time point is: pretreatment peripheral blood. Patients suffered from locally advanced or metastatic urothelial carcinoma. This sequence was found in a man aged 55 to 70 with urothelial cancer. The sample was PBMCs, taken around atezolizumab (anti-PD-L1) treatment.

The CDR3 DNA reads as TGTGCCAGCAGCCCTCGAGGGGGACTAGCGGGAGATACGCAGTATTTT. Protein sequence: CASSPRGGLAGDTQYF. The chain links TRBV9 to TRBJ2-3; TRBD2 matches 12 bases. V shed 4 bases, J shed 5 bases, and the junction held 8 bases outside the gene matches. Germline CDR1 SGDLS, CDR2 YYNGEE. The length of the CDR3 is 16 residues.